This record covers a single TCR beta chain. This CDR3 contains 13 residues. Germline CDR1 reads SGHNT; CDR2 reads YYREEE (reference sequence). V lost 4 bases, J lost 0 bases, and 7 bases lay in between. The entry originates in a study of shared clonotypes between healthy human individuals. Profiling relied on immunoSEQ multiplex PCR, and the TCRdb table lists in-frame clones only, not all of them. The sample includes around 2,100,000 clones, approximately 94% seen only once; the top ten take approximately 1%. Terminally differentiated effector memory CD45RA+ cells were left out of the naive CD8 fraction, which was CD45RO-negative and positively selected for CCR7.

The receptor was isolated from a man younger than 35 in good health. The sequencing sample was made of naive CD8+ T cells sorted from blood. The genes are TRBV5-4 and TRBJ1-1; unclear D gene. The CDR3 protein is CASSEGMNTEAFF. CDR3 coding DNA: TGTGCCAGCAGCGAGGGTATGAACACTGAAGCTTTCTTT.